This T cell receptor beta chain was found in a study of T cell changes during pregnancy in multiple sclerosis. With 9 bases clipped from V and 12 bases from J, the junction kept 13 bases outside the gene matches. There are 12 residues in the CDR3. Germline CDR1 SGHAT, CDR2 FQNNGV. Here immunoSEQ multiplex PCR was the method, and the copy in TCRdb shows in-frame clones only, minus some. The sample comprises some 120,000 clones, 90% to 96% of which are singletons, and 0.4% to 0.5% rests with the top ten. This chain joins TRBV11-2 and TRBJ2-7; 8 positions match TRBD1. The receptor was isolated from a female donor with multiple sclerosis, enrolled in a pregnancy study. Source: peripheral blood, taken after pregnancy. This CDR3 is CASTPSRGTGYF. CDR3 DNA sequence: TGTGCCAGTACCCCCTCGAGAGGGACAGGGTACTTC. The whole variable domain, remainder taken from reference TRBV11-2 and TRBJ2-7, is EAGVAQSPRYKIIEKRQSVAFWCNPISGHATLYWYQQILGQGPKLLIQFQNNGVVDDSQLPKDRFSAERLKGVDSTLKIQPAKLEDSAVYLCASTPSRGTGYFGPGTRLTVT.